This record concerns one T cell receptor (beta chain) sequence. Its antigen remains unknown. Sequencing relied on a cDNA template that was reverse transcribed from extracted RNA. This table comes from immunoSEQ multiplex PCR, and its TCRdb copy is limited to in-frame clones, with some not included. Of about 160,000 clones listed, 85% to 90% are singletons. This entry belongs to a study of CD8+ T cells in alopecia areata. Study-wide background: Dosing with tofacitinib proceeded for 6 to 18 months, followed by 6 months off drug. Study-wide points: Patients shared TCRs less clearly than mice did, possibly for HLA-related reasons.

Germline V gene lookup returns CDR1 SGHVS and CDR2 FQNEAQ. V was pared by 5 bases and J by 3 bases, with 10 bases of the junction left unmatched. The CDR3 extends over 15 amino acids. This clonotype was obtained from a human donor with alopecia areata. The gene calls are TRBV7-8 and TRBJ2-7; TRBD2 matches 7 bases. Sample: CD8+ T cells sorted from blood, taken at week 0. The CDR3 coding sequence is TGTGCCAGCAGCGGTCCGGGACTACTAAACTACGAGCAGTACTTC. It is translated as CASSGPGLLNYEQYF. The full variable domain, its missing parts supplied by reference TRBV7-8 and TRBJ2-7, is GAGVSQSPRYKVAKRGQDVALRCDPISGHVSLFWYQQALGQGPEFLTYFQNEAQLDKSGLPSDRFFAERPEGSVSTLKIQRTQQEDSAVYLCASSGPGLLNYEQYFGPGTRLTVT.